This T cell receptor beta chain was found in a study of beta chain features in type 1 diabetes. The overall study: Patients did not differ from healthy donors in age, gender or cell yield.

cDNA synthesis used the whole RNA isolate, giving expressed TCRB sequences. Clones were read by immunoSEQ multiplex PCR, and TCRdb kept only the in-frame ones, dropping some. The data show about 710,000 clones, roughly 13% seen once. This clone was seen a handful of times. Antigen specificity is unknown. Based on CD45RO/CCR7/CD25/CD127/CD95/CD27, CD4+ regulatory, stem cell-like memory, naive and central memory cells were sorted. Study-wide results and caveats: Moderate yet significant TCRB CDR3 shortening was seen in Type 1 diabetes patients in all four CD4+ subsets.

The CDR3 loop spans 11 amino acids. The V end was cut by 4 bases, the J end by 3 bases, with 6 bases between. Germline V gene sequence: CDR1 SQVTM, CDR2 ANQGSEA. The chain carries TRBV29-1 and TRBJ1-1; D is ambiguous. The sample consisted of naive CD4+ T cells from blood. The source is a man aged 18-30 years with type 1 diabetes. In DNA form, the CDR3 reads TGCAGCGTTGTTCAATACACTGAAGCTTTCTTT. It is translated as CSVVQYTEAFF. Looking up the rest from reference TRBV29-1 and TRBJ1-1 gives the full variable domain: SAVISQKPSRDICQRGTSLTIQCQVDSQVTMMFWYRQQPGQSLTLIATANQGSEATYESGFVIDKFPISRPNLTFSTLTVSNMSPEDSSIYLCSVVQYTEAFFGQGTRLTVV.